The 26 T cell receptor beta chains presented below share a single source sample, sequenced in a study of regulatory T cells in long-lasting Graves disease (dated by TCRdb to the early 2020s). Library preparation used multiplex PCR. Data came from an Illumina HiSeq 4000. iRepertoire HTBI primers and Arm-PCR amplification of CDR3 regions were used to construct TCR beta libraries. TCRdb reanalyzed the raw reads on its own, using fastp at Q25 for trimming and MiXCR for clone calling, and kept in-frame beta chains. CDR3 protein duplicates are merged, each entry listing the most common genes and DNA. This sample lists around 430,000 distinct CDR3 sequences; around a fifth were detected once. The ten largest make up under 15% of the sample. The time point label on this specimen signifies: persistent/refractory GD, antithyroid drugs over 5 years with positive TRAb. For both TCR sequencing and RNA sequencing, RNA was extracted from PBMCs using TRIzol.

The sequenced sample was peripheral blood mononuclear cells (PBMCs), obtained when the disease was refractory, from a patient treated with antithyroid drugs. These receptors were collected from a female donor with Graves disease.

For this clonotype: A much larger clone differs from this one at a single base, so this may be a read error. The chain is built from TRBV7-2 and TRBJ2-7, with D uncertain. This CDR3 is built from 14 residues. The germline CDR1 and CDR2 sequences are SGHTA and FQGNSA. The CDR3 loop reads CVSSLWSGPYEQYF. The DNA for the CDR3 is TGTGTCAGCAGCTTATGGTCCGGGCCGTACGAGCAGTACTTC.

This clonotype was seen repeatedly, ten times or more. The chain employs TRBV2 and TRBJ2-7, with D maybe TRBD1 (5 bases). This CDR3 has 15 amino acids. Germline V lookup: CDR1 SNHLY, CDR2 FYNNEI. The V gene lost 4 bases and the J gene lost 2 bases, with 15 bases spanning the gap. CDR3 nucleotides: TGTGCCAGCAGTGGACCCTGGACAAGTACCTACGAGCAGTACTTC. Translating gives CASSGPWTSTYEQYF.

The V gene is TRBV9, the J gene TRBJ1-3; a possible D gene is TRBD1 (5 bases). CDR1 is SGDLS and CDR2 is YYNGEE in the germline V gene. This CDR3 has 17 amino acids. The V and J ends lost 5 bases and 4 bases respectively, with 22 bases between them. The CDR3 loop reads CASSLGSGGREGNTIYF. In DNA, the CDR3 is TGTGCCAGCAGTCTAGGGTCCGGGGGTCGGGAAGGAAACACCATATATTTT.

This clonotype was counted ten times or more. V is TRBV28 and J is TRBJ2-7; D may be TRBD2 (6 bases). The V end lost 2 bases, the J end lost 5 bases, and 13 bases lay between the germline ends. The CDR3 covers 14 residues. CDR1 is MDHEN and CDR2 is SYDVKM in the germline V gene. CDR3 nucleotides: TGTGCCAGCAGTTTAGGTGGGGAGGTCGACGAGCAGTACTTC. Translated, it gives CASSLGGEVDEQYF.

The chain is built from TRBV5-1 and TRBJ1-2; a weak D match, TRBD1 (5 bases). The CDR3 has 14 amino acids. The V gene lost 0 bases and the J gene lost 7 bases, with 13 bases spanning the gap. From germline, CDR1 is SGHRS and CDR2 YFSETQ. CDR3 loop: CASSLAGRGTGYTF. The CDR3 nucleotides are TGCGCCAGCAGCTTGGCGGGCCGAGGGACTGGCTACACCTTC.

This clonotype has ten or more counts. The rearrangement joins TRBV2 to TRBJ1-1, with no clear D. This CDR3 is 14 amino acids long. Trimming left V 3 bases short and J 4 bases short, with 12 bases between. Germline values: CDR1 SNHLY, CDR2 FYNNEI. The CDR3 DNA follows: TGTGCCAGCAGTGATGTTCTACCGAGCACTGAAGCTTTCTTT. It encodes CASSDVLPSTEAFF.

This sequence joins TRBV7-2 and TRBJ2-1, with 10 bases lining up with TRBD2. V dropped 5 bases and J dropped 9; count of bases not matched to a gene: 10. CDR1 and CDR2 (germline): SGHTA, FQGNSA. CDR3 length: 15 residues. CDR3 coding DNA: TGTGCCAGCAGCGATAGCGGGGGGCTGGGAAGTGAGCAGTTCTTC. This gives the protein CASSDSGGLGSEQFF.

Ten or more counts support this clonotype. V usage is TRBV28 and J usage is TRBJ1-2, with no clear D. This CDR3 region has 11 residues. Germline V gives CDR1 MDHEN, CDR2 SYDVKM. V lost 1 base, J lost 7 bases, and 4 bases lay in between. Here the CDR3 reads CASSLLGGYTF. Here the CDR3 DNA reads TGTGCCAGCAGTTTATTGGGTGGCTACACCTTC.

This clonotype was counted only a few times. CDR3 loop: CASSLIRDRGYEQYF. The CDR3 DNA sequence: TGTGCCAGCAGCCTTATCCGGGACAGGGGGTACGAGCAGTACTTC. The chain joins TRBV5-6 to TRBJ2-7; TRBD1 matches 11 bases. CDR1 SGHDT and CDR2 YYEEEE come from the germline V gene. Trimming cost V 4 bases and J 4 bases; bases outside gene matches: 7. This CDR3 is built from 15 residues.

The chain joins TRBV5-4 to TRBJ2-7, with D maybe TRBD1 (6 bases). V was clipped by 5 bases and J by 7 bases, with 13 bases between them. Per germline, CDR1 SGHNT and CDR2 YYREEE (reference sequence). This CDR3 region has 12 residues. CDR3 DNA sequence: TGTGCCAGCAGGGCCGGGACACGGGAGCAGTACTTC. Protein product: CASRAGTREQYF.

The rearrangement links TRBV4-3 to TRBJ2-1, with a weak D call TRBD1 (6 bases). This CDR3 has 15 amino acids. The germline V gene encodes CDR1 LGHNA and CDR2 YSLEER. Trimming took off 4 bases at V and 3 bases at J, with 13 bases between the two ends. CDR3 nucleotides: TGCGCCAGCAGCCCTGGACAGATAAGCTACAATGAGCAGTTCTTC. This sequence encodes CASSPGQISYNEQFF.

V usage is TRBV28 and J usage is TRBJ1-3, with 8 bases aligning to TRBD1. Trimming cost V 6 bases and J 3 bases; bases outside gene matches: 7. Germline lookup yields CDR1 MDHEN and CDR2 SYDVKM. The CDR3 extends over 15 amino acids. This CDR3 reads CASRGPGGGGNTIYF. The CDR3 DNA reads as TGTGCCAGCAGAGGACCAGGGGGCGGTGGAAACACCATATATTTT.

This clonotype occurred many times. The V and J genes are TRBV28 and TRBJ2-7; D not resolved. The CDR3 length is 14 residues. Trimming pared 3 bases from V and 2 bases from J, leaving 11 bases between. Germline CDR1 and CDR2: MDHEN and SYDVKM. The DNA of the CDR3 is TGTGCCAGCAGTTTGCCAAGGAAACCCTACGAGCAGTACTTC. Translation gives CASSLPRKPYEQYF.

About this clonotype itself: It may be a read error: a sequence one base away is much more abundant. The chain links TRBV10-3 to TRBJ1-1, with 9 bases aligning to TRBD1. Looked up from germline, CDR1 is ENHRY and CDR2 is SYGVKD. The CDR3 totals 13 residues. In nucleotides, the CDR3 is TGTGTCGGCGGACAGGGGTCGAACACTGAAGCTTTCTTT. It is translated as CVGGQGSNTEAFF.

This clonotype was detected only a few times. A much bigger clone sits one base away, suggesting this may be a read error. V gene TRBV27 combines with J gene TRBJ2-7, with TRBD1 matching 10 bases. After removal of 5 bases from V and 3 bases from J, the junction contained 4 bases not matched to a gene. The CDR3 extends over 14 amino acids. Per germline, CDR1 MNHEY and CDR2 SMNVEV (reference sequence). Written as DNA, the CDR3 is TGTGCCAGCAGTCTCCGGGACAGGGGCTACGAGCAGTACTTC. Its translation is CASSLRDRGYEQYF.

The rearrangement joins TRBV7-2 to TRBJ1-6; D is perhaps TRBD1 (5 bases). CDR1 is SGHTA and CDR2 is FQGNSA in the germline V gene. V lost 1 base to trimming and J lost 7 bases, with 17 bases between them. This CDR3 comprises 17 residues. The CDR3 is CASSLGPRGGWNSPLHF. The CDR3 DNA reads TGTGCCAGCAGCTTAGGACCTCGTGGGGGATGGAATTCACCCCTCCACTTT.

This clonotype has just one count. The chain couples TRBV4-2 to TRBJ1-3; no definite D call. Germline V CDR1 and CDR2: LGHNA, YNFKEQ. V was trimmed by 1 base and J by 9 bases, leaving 10 bases between them. This CDR3 has 13 amino acids. CDR3 DNA sequence: TGTGCCAGCAGCCAAGTCGGACGGCCCACCATATATTTT. It codes for CASSQVGRPTIYF.

This clonotype has a count of ten or more. The rearrangement joins TRBV15 to TRBJ1-4; 9 nucleotides align to TRBD1. V lost 0 bases, J lost 8 bases, and 4 bases stayed unmatched. The CDR3 has 15 residues. Per germline, CDR1 LNHNV and CDR2 YYDKDF (reference sequence). The CDR3 nucleotides are TGTGCCACCAGCAGAGATAGGGGACAGGGAGAAAAACTGTTTTTT. Protein: CATSRDRGQGEKLFF. Combining the CDR3 with reference TRBV15 and TRBJ1-4 gives the whole variable domain DAMVIQNPRYQVTQFGKPVTLSCSQTLNHNVMYWYQQKSSQAPKLLFHYYDKDFNNEADTPDNFQSRRPNTSFCFLDIRSPGLGDTAMYLCATSRDRGQGEKLFFGSGTQLSVL.

Notes on this clonotype: At one boundary the junction diverges from the germline segment, which might be a read error. The DNA for the CDR3 is TGTGCCAGCAGTTTGGGGGGGGCTGGGGCCAGCGTCCTGACTTTC. Protein: CASSLGGAGASVLTF. The chain couples TRBV28 to TRBJ2-6; possibly TRBD2 for D (7 bases). The CDR3 is 15 residues long. In germline, CDR1 is MDHEN, CDR2 SYDVKM. The full variable domain, its missing parts supplied by reference TRBV28 and TRBJ2-6, is DVKVTQSSRYLVKRTGEKVFLECVQDMDHENMFWYRQDPGLGLRLIYFSYDVKMKEKGDIPEGYSVSREKKERFSLILESASTNQTSMYLCASSLGGAGASVLTFGAGSRLTVL.

This clonotype has more than one count but fewer than ten. The chain has TRBV3-1 and TRBJ2-5, with D hard to call. The germline gives CDR1 LGHDT, CDR2 YNNKEL (reference sequence). The CDR3 has 11 amino acids. V was shortened by 7 bases and J by 10 bases, with 13 bases between the two germline ends. DNA for the CDR3: TGTGCCAGCAAAACCGCAGATATCCAGTACTTC. This translates into CASKTADIQYF.

This chain's CDR3 is CASSLPGVKGGYTF. The CDR3 DNA reads TGTGCCAGCAGCTTGCCCGGGGTTAAGGGTGGCTACACCTTC. V is TRBV7-9 and J is TRBJ1-2, with no clear D. CDR1 is SEHNR and CDR2 is FQNEAQ in the germline V gene (reference sequence). The CDR3 covers 14 residues. Trimming cost V 3 bases and J 7 bases, with 15 bases left between them.

As for this clonotype: A clone one base away is much larger, so this may be a read error. The J gene is TRBJ1-4, the V gene TRBV6-5, with 9 bases that match TRBD1. Germline CDR1 reads MNHEY; CDR2 reads SVGAGI. The CDR3 has 15 amino acids. The CDR3 here is CAGSYPGQGNEKLFF. CDR3 coding DNA: TGTGCCGGCAGTTACCCGGGACAGGGTAATGAAAAACTGTTTTTT.

V usage is TRBV30 and J usage is TRBJ1-4, with D possibly being TRBD1 (6 bases). This CDR3 comprises 16 residues. The germline gives CDR1 GTSNPN, CDR2 SVGIG (reference sequence). With 3 bases removed from V and 7 bases from J, the gap between germline ends came to 21 bases. CDR3 sequence reads: CAWSRSMGASGEKLFF. The DNA for the CDR3 is TGTGCCTGGAGCCGGTCGATGGGGGCTTCCGGTGAAAAACTGTTTTTT. Using reference TRBV30 and TRBJ1-4 for the parts outside the CDR3, the full variable domain is SQTIHQWPATLVQPVGSPLSLECTVEGTSNPNLYWYRQAAGRGLQLLFYSVGIGQISSEVPQNLSASRPQDRQFILSSKKLLLSDSGFYLCAWSRSMGASGEKLFFGSGTQLSVL.

This clonotype was counted many times. The chain recombines TRBV7-3 with TRBJ2-6; D call uncertain. Germline V gene lookup returns CDR1 SGHTA and CDR2 FQGTGA. The V end lost 1 base, the J end lost 4 bases, and 8 bases lay between the germline ends. The CDR3 contains 15 residues. CDR3 loop: CASSLNGPGANVLTF. The CDR3 region has the DNA TGTGCCAGCAGCTTAAACGGCCCCGGGGCCAACGTCCTGACTTTC. The entire variable domain, with the rest obtained from reference TRBV7-3 and TRBJ2-6, is as follows: GAGVSQTPSNKVTEKGKYVELRCDPISGHTALYWYRQSLGQGPEFLIYFQGTGAADDSGLPNDRFFAVRPEGSVSTLKIQRTERGDSAVYLCASSLNGPGANVLTFGAGSRLTVL.

A note on this clonotype: This sequence may be a read error, since a much larger clone differs from it by one base. The chain carries TRBV6-1 and TRBJ1-1, with D possibly TRBD1 on 5 matching bases. Germline V gene lookup returns CDR1 MNHNS and CDR2 SASEGT. This CDR3 has 13 residues. V lost 11 bases, J lost 1 base, and 14 bases lay in between. As DNA, the CDR3 is TGTGCCGGCATGGGGGGGTCGAACACTGAAGCTTTCTTT. The encoded protein is CAGMGGSNTEAFF.

J is TRBJ2-2 and V is TRBV20-1; D gene unclear. The germline V gene encodes CDR1 DFQATT and CDR2 SNEGSKA (reference sequence). The V end was cut by 5 bases, the J end by 8 bases, with 9 bases between. This CDR3 contains 11 residues. The CDR3, as DNA: TGCAGTGCTCCCTCCGCGGGGGAGCTGTTTTTT. This encodes CSAPSAGELFF.